This TCR beta chain comes out of a study of beta chain features in type 1 diabetes. Study information: Patients looked much like healthy donors when it came to age, gender and cell yields. Study results and caveats: TCRB repertoires of naive, central memory and Treg cells appeared more similar among patients than among healthy donors. There were fewer insertions and more deletions at the VDJ junctions of type 1 diabetes patients.

This clone was detected only a few times. Antigen: not known. Every bit of the isolated RNA underwent reverse transcription, so sequencing read expressed TCRB transcripts. TCRdb's table, derived via immunoSEQ multiplex PCR, lists solely in-frame clones and lacks some. This table holds more than 85,000 clones, 40% found once. The germline gives CDR1 MNHEY, CDR2 SVGAGI. V lost 5 bases, J lost 3 bases, and 8 bases stayed unmatched. The CDR3 is made up of 15 amino acids. The gene calls are TRBV6-5 and TRBJ2-7; 9 bases agree with TRBD2. The receptor was isolated from a woman aged 18-29 years in good health. Sequenced sample: stem cell memory CD4+ T cells from blood. The CDR3 loop reads CASSVSGGAHYEQYF. CDR3 nucleotide sequence: TGTGCCAGCAGTGTTAGCGGGGGAGCCCACTACGAGCAGTACTTC.